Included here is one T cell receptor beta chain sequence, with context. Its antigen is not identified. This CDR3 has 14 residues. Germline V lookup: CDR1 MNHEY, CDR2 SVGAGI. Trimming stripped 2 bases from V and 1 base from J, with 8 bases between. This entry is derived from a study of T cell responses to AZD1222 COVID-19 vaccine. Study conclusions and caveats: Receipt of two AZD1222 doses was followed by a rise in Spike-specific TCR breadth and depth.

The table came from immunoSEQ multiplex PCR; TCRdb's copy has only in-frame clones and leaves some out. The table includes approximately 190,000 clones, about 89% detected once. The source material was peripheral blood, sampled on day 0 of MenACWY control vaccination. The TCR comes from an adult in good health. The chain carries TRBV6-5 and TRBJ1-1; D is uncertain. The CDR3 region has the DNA TGTGCCAGCAGTTACATACCGGGGAACACTGAAGCTTTCTTT. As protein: CASSYIPGNTEAFF.